These T cell receptor beta chains were read from a single sample in a study of Ad26.COV2.S vaccination and SARS-CoV-2 variants. Method: immunoSEQ multiplex PCR; TCRdb's copy keeps in-frame clones and lacks some. The sample yields about 370,000 clones, about 85% seen once. This material consisted of peripheral blood, taken in a trial of Ad26.COV2.S vaccine versus placebo. All receptors come from a person between 18 and 65 years old who received the Ad26.COV2.S COVID-19 vaccine or a placebo. Both conserved end residues are part of each CDR3. A D gene is named only where the DNA matches it firmly. Clone size is not always given. Where it is, it says once, few, many or a class for expanded clones.

.	TRBV10-3	TRBJ1-2	TRBD1	TGTGCCATCAGTGGGGACAGGGGATCTTACACCTTC	CAISGDRGSYTF
once	TRBV29-1	TRBJ1-5	TRBD1	TGCAGCGTGGCCGGGACAGTTGATCAGCCCCAGCATTTT	CSVAGTVDQPQHF
once	TRBV3-1/TRBV3-2	TRBJ1-4	.	TGTGCCAGCAGCCAGGAAGACAGTTCAACTAATGAAAAACTGTTTTTT	CASSQEDSSTNEKLFF
.	TRBV5-1	TRBJ1-3	.	TGCGCCAGCAGCTTGCAGACTCTTAGCTCTGGAAACACCATATATTTT	CASSLQTLSSGNTIYF
.	TRBV7-9	TRBJ1-1	.	TGTGCCAGCAGCTTAGCGTATCGGGGAGAGACTGAAGCTTTCTTT	CASSLAYRGETEAFF
.	TRBV12-3/TRBV12-4	TRBJ2-5	.	TGTGCCAGCAGCTCCGGCGGGACCCAGTACTTC	CASSSGGTQYF
.	TRBV25-1	TRBJ1-3	.	TGTGCCAGCAGTGAATACGGCGGCTACTCTGGAAACACCATATATTTT	CASSEYGGYSGNTIYF
.	TRBV10-3	TRBJ2-3	.	TGTGCCATCAGTGAGGACAGGACAGATACGCAGTATTTT	CAISEDRTDTQYF
.	TRBV7-6	TRBJ1-4	TRBD1	TGTGCCAGCAGCAAGACAGGGGGGTTCGCGAGGTCTAATGAAAAACTGTTTTTT	CASSKTGGFARSNEKLFF
.	TRBV6-5	TRBJ1-2	TRBD1	TGTGCCAGCAGACAGGGGGCTGGCGGCTACACCTTC	CASRQGAGGYTF
once	TRBV15	TRBJ2-5	TRBD2	TGTGCCACCAGCCCGAGCGCGGGGGGGCTGGAGACCCAGTACTTC	CATSPSAGGLETQYF
.	TRBV11-2	TRBJ2-1	.	TGTGCCAGCAGAAAGAGCTTTGAGCAGTTCTTC	CASRKSFEQFF
.	TRBV4-1	TRBJ2-7	.	TGCGCCAGCAGCCAAGAACACCACCCAGCCTACGAGCAGTACTTC	CASSQEHHPAYEQYF
once	TRBV5-5	TRBJ1-4	.	TGTGCCAGCAGCATCCAGGTGTTAACTAATGAAAAACTGTTTTTT	CASSIQVLTNEKLFF
.	TRBV7-9	TRBJ1-1	.	TGTGCCAGCAGCTTAGGTCCGGGAGACACTGAAGCTTTCTTT	CASSLGPGDTEAFF
.	TRBV18	TRBJ2-5	TRBD2	TGTGCCAGCTCAATCTGGACTAGGATGGAGACCCAGTACTTC	CASSIWTRMETQYF
.	TRBV15	TRBJ2-7	.	TGTGCCACCAGCTCAAGACTGTCTCCCTACGAGCAGTACTTC	CATSSRLSPYEQYF
.	TRBV19	TRBJ2-2	TRBD2	TGTGCCAGTAGTGCCCGGGGAGCGGGGATTTTACGGAACACCGGGGAGCTGTTTTTT	CASSARGAGILRNTGELFF
.	TRBV9	TRBJ2-7	.	TGTGCCAGCAGCGTCGGTAGCGGCCCCGGCGGAGAGCAGTACTTC	CASSVGSGPGGEQYF
.	TRBV11-2	TRBJ2-5	TRBD2	TGTGCCAGCAGCCCGGGGGGGGGAGGTCCCCAAGAGACCCAGTACTTC	CASSPGGGGPQETQYF
.	TRBV7-2	TRBJ2-7	TRBD2	TGTGCCAGCAGCTTAGGGGATAGCGGGGGGCGCTACGAGCAGTACTTC	CASSLGDSGGRYEQYF
.	TRBV20-1	TRBJ1-1	TRBD1	TGCAGTGCTAGTTCCGACAGGGTCGTAGTGAACACTGAAGCTTTCTTT	CSASSDRVVVNTEAFF
.	TRBV9	TRBJ1-2	.	TGTGCCAGCAGCCAAGGGGGTAACTATGGCTACACCTTC	CASSQGGNYGYTF
.	TRBV10-3	TRBJ1-2	.	TGTGCCATCAGCCTAGGACAGAGCTATGGCTACACCTTC	CAISLGQSYGYTF
.	TRBV13	TRBJ2-2	.	TGTGCCAGCAGTCGAGGGACCGGGGAGCTGTTTTTT	CASSRGTGELFF
.	TRBV2	TRBJ2-7	.	TGTGCCAGCAGTGAACAACAGGGCGAGCAGTACTTC	CASSEQQGEQYF
.	TRBV2	TRBJ2-6	.	TGTGCCAGCAGCTTCTCTGGGGCCAACGTCCTGACTTTC	CASSFSGANVLTF
.	TRBV5-8	TRBJ2-4	.	TGTGCCAGCAGCCCCTACTCGTTGACAGGTATCATGGCCAAAAACATTCAGTACTTC	CASSPYSLTGIMAKNIQYF
.	TRBV7-9	TRBJ1-1	.	TGTGCCAGCAGCTTAGATAAGGCCTTAGCTTCGAACACTGAAGCTTTCTTT	CASSLDKALASNTEAFF
.	TRBV5-5	TRBJ2-2	TRBD1	TGTGCCAGCAGCCCACAGGGGTTGGACACCGGGGAGCTGTTTTTT	CASSPQGLDTGELFF
once	TRBV6-5	TRBJ1-6	.	TGTGCCAGCAGTTACTATGTTGGTTCACCCCTCCACTTT	CASSYYVGSPLHF
.	TRBV21-1	TRBJ2-5	.	TGTGCCAGCAGCAAGGAGGGCTTACAGGGTGACTACCGCCAAGAGACCCAGTACTTC	CASSKEGLQGDYRQETQYF
.	TRBV5-4	TRBJ2-7	TRBD1	TGTGCCAGCAGCTTGGGTCCCACAGGGGCTCCGGGCTTC	CASSLGPTGAPGF
.	TRBV29-1	TRBJ2-1	TRBD1	TGCAGCGTTGGACCCTCGACAGGGGTTAATGAGCAGTTCTTC	CSVGPSTGVNEQFF
.	TRBV3-1/TRBV3-2	TRBJ1-2	TRBD1	TGTGCCAGCAGCCAAGGCGAGGGGGCTTCTCATGGCTACACCTTC	CASSQGEGASHGYTF
.	TRBV15	TRBJ1-2	TRBD1	TGTGCCACCAGCGGGGGGACAGCTAACTATGGCTACACCTTC	CATSGGTANYGYTF
.	TRBV7-2	TRBJ2-2	.	TGTGCCAGCAGCTTCAACTTATACAAGGTCGGGGAGCTGTTTTTT	CASSFNLYKVGELFF
.	TRBV4-3	TRBJ2-6	.	TGCGCCAGCAGCCAAAGGGTATTAGGGGCCAACGTCCTGACTTTC	CASSQRVLGANVLTF
.	TRBV9	TRBJ2-3	TRBD1	TGTGCCAGCGGAGACAGGGTGGGTCATACGCAGTATTTT	CASGDRVGHTQYF
.	TRBV7-8	TRBJ1-2	.	TGTGCCAGCAGCTTGACAGATCTCTATGGCTACACCTTC	CASSLTDLYGYTF
.	TRBV2	TRBJ1-6	.	TGTGCCAGCATTGGGGACGGAATCTATAATTCACCCCTCCACTTT	CASIGDGIYNSPLHF
.	TRBV20-1	TRBJ2-1	.	TGCAGTGCCGGGACCAATGAGCAGTTCTTC	CSAGTNEQFF
.	TRBV6-2/TRBV6-3	TRBJ2-7	TRBD2	TGTGCCAGCAGTTACAATCAGCGGGGTGCCTACGAGCAGTACTTC	CASSYNQRGAYEQYF
once	TRBV2	TRBJ1-3	TRBD1	TGTGCCAGCAGTCCTACAGGGGGCTCTGGAAACACCATATATTTT	CASSPTGGSGNTIYF
.	TRBV20-1	TRBJ2-4	.	TGCAGTGCTAGTTTTGGGGGGGCCAAAAACATTCAGTACTTC	CSASFGGAKNIQYF
.	TRBV6-1	TRBJ1-2	.	TGTGCCAGCAGTGAAGAGGTCAGGGCGACATATGGCTACACCTTC	CASSEEVRATYGYTF
.	TRBV19	TRBJ2-7	.	TGTGCCAGTAGTATGGGAGAAGGAGTCTACGAGCAGTACTTC	CASSMGEGVYEQYF
.	TRBV9	TRBJ2-5	TRBD2	TGTGCCAGCAGCGTCTGGCGGGGGGCCTCCAGCGAGACCCAGTACTTC	CASSVWRGASSETQYF
few	TRBV10-3	TRBJ1-2	.	TGTGCCATAAATCGGGATGGGGGGTTCGATGGCTACACCTTC	CAINRDGGFDGYTF
few	TRBV11-2	TRBJ1-2	.	TGTGCCAGCAGCTTAAGCCGTCCGGGCTATGGCTACACCTTC	CASSLSRPGYGYTF
.	TRBV28	TRBJ2-7	TRBD1	TGTGCCAGCAGTTACGGACAGGACTACGAGCAGTACTTC	CASSYGQDYEQYF
.	TRBV11-2	TRBJ2-2	TRBD2	TGTGCCAGCAGCTTTGGGTCGGGGGGGCCGAGGAATACCGGGGAGCTGTTTTTT	CASSFGSGGPRNTGELFF
.	TRBV19	TRBJ1-1	.	TGTGCCAGTAGTATCGGGGGAGTAGCTTTCTTT	CASSIGGVAFF
.	TRBV4-1	TRBJ1-2	.	TGCGCCAGCAGCCAAGGGTTCAGTACTAACTATGGCTACACCTTC	CASSQGFSTNYGYTF
.	TRBV7-8	TRBJ1-1	.	TGTGCCAGCAGCCGAGGGCCCGCGAACACTGAAGCTTTCTTT	CASSRGPANTEAFF
.	TRBV13	TRBJ1-1	.	TGTGCCAGCAGCTTGTTGAACACTGAAGCTTTCTTT	CASSLLNTEAFF
.	TRBV19	TRBJ1-1	TRBD1	TGTGCCAGTAAGGACAGGGCCGATCGGAGCACTGAAGCTTTCTTT	CASKDRADRSTEAFF